This entry features one T cell receptor beta chain sequence. What it recognizes is unknown. Germline and junction disagree at one end, which may indicate a read error. Co-extraction yielded RNA and DNA from around 20-30 mg of unsorted bulk tissue. This sample stems from a study of tumor-infiltrating lymphocytes in primary liver carcinoma. Study-level points and caveats: Less overlap was seen in tumor-adjacent and tumor-blood pairs than in tumor region pairs.

Reverse transcription of roughly 470 ng total RNA with a constant-region primer produced TCR beta cDNA. Slightly modified ARM-PCR served as the procedure for the TCR beta libraries. These libraries came from three rounds of nested multiplex PCR. The first two PCR rounds used TRBV1-TRBV30 primers with a Cbeta primer, 9 to 11 cycles each. TCRdb independently ran MiXCR on the multiplex PCR reads; one entry per CDR3 protein. Of some 120,000 distinct CDR3 sequences in the sample, around 60% are singletons; the top ten hold 7% to 10%. This CDR3 contains 14 residues. Germline CDR1 and CDR2: KGHDR and SFDVKD.

Sequences were obtained from liver tumor tissue from sampling region 3. This sample's subset: tumor region T3, left-lateral pole. The clonotype was recovered from a woman aged 60-75 years with primary liver carcinoma and hepatitis B virus infection. The rearrangement uses TRBV24-1 and TRBJ2-5; 7 positions match TRBD2. The DNA for the CDR3 is TGTGCCACCAGTGGGACGGGGGGTGGAGAGGCCCAGTACTTC. It specifies CATSGTGGGEAQYF.